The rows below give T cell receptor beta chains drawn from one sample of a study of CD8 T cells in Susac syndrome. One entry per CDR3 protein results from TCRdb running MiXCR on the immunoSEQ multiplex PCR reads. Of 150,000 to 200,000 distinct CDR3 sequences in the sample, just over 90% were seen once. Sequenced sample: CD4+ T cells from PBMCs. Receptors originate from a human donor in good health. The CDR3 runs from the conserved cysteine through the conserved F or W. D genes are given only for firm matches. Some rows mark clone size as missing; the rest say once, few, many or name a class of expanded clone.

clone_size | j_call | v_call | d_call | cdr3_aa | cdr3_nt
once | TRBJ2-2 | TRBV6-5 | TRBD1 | CASSYSAGTVSGELFF | TGTGCCAGCAGTTACTCCGCCGGGACAGTTTCCGGGGAGCTGTTTTTT
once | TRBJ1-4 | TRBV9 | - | CASSAGGRRDEKLFF | TGTGCCAGCAGCGCCGGGGGGCGGCGGGACGAAAAACTGTTTTTT
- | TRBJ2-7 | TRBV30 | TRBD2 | CAWSSPRGTSGRLVHEQYF | TGTGCCTGGAGTTCCCCGAGAGGGACTAGCGGGAGATTAGTACACGAGCAGTACTTC
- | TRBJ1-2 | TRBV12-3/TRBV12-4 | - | CASSFNRLWDTLYGYTF | TGTGCCAGCAGTTTTAATCGTTTATGGGACACCCTCTATGGCTACACCTTC
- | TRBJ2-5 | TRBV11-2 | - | CASSLRFGQGQETQYF | TGTGCCAGCAGCTTACGGTTCGGGCAGGGCCAAGAGACCCAGTACTTC
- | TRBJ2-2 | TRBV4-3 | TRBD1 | CASSQFGTGADTGELFF | TGCGCCAGCAGCCAATTTGGGACAGGGGCTGACACCGGGGAGCTGTTTTTT
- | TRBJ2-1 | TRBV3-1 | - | CASSQTRSSYNEQFF | TGTGCCAGCAGCCAAACGAGGAGCTCCTACAATGAGCAGTTCTTC
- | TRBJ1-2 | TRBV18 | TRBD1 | CASSPPGQGQVDGYTF | TGTGCCAGCTCACCACCCGGACAGGGTCAGGTGGATGGCTACACCTTC
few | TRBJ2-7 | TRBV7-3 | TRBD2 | CASSFGLVPTYEQYF | TGTGCCAGCAGCTTTGGACTAGTCCCTACCTACGAGCAGTACTTC
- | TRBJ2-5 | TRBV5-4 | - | CASSSGSTQETQYF | TGTGCCAGCAGCTCCGGGTCAACGCAGGAGACCCAGTACTTC
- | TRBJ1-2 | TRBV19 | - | CASSMRGLSNYGYTF | TGTGCCAGTAGTATGAGGGGACTTTCTAACTATGGCTACACCTTC
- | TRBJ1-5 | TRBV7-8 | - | CASSLPGNDQPQHF | TGTGCCAGCAGCTTGCCAGGGAATGATCAGCCCCAGCATTTT
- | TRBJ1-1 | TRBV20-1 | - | CSAGQPRGTEAFF | TGCAGTGCTGGACAACCCCGAGGCACTGAAGCTTTCTTT
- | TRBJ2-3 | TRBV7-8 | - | CASSHRGDASTDTQYF | TGTGCCAGCAGCCACCGGGGAGACGCTAGCACAGATACGCAGTATTTT
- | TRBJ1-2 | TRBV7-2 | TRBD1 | CASSTGQGTGYGYTF | TGTGCCAGCAGCACAGGACAGGGAACGGGCTATGGCTACACCTTC
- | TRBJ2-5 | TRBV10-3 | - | CAISDPVENQETQYF | TGTGCCATCAGTGACCCTGTAGAGAACCAAGAGACCCAGTACTTC
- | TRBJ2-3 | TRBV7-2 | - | CASSRRMDTQYF | TGTGCCAGCAGCCGAAGGATGGATACGCAGTATTTT
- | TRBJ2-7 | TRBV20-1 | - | CSARRAAGNEQYF | TGCAGTGCTAGGAGAGCTGCGGGCAACGAGCAGTACTTC
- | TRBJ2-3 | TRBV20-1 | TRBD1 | CSARTGQSTDTQYF | TGCAGTGCTCGGACAGGGCAGAGCACAGATACGCAGTATTTT
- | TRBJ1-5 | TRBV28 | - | CASSLQGHQPQHF | TGTGCCAGCAGCCTCCAGGGTCACCAGCCCCAGCATTTT
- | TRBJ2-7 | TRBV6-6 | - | CASSGFWSSYEQYF | TGTGCCAGCAGCGGTTTTTGGAGCTCCTACGAGCAGTACTTC
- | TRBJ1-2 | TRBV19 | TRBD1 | CASSVDRGLYRYTF | TGTGCCAGTAGTGTCGACAGGGGCCTGTATCGCTACACCTTC
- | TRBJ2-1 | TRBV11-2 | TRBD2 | CASSLDAGDNEQFF | TGTGCCAGCAGCTTAGATGCGGGGGACAATGAGCAGTTCTTC
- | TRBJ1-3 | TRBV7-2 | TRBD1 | CASSLGQGNTIYF | TGTGCCAGCAGCTTAGGACAGGGGAACACCATATATTTT
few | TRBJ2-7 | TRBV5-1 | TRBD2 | CASRTSGTYEQYF | TGCGCCAGCAGGACTAGCGGGACTTACGAGCAGTACTTC
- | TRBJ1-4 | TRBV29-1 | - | CSVELGEDEKLFF | TGCAGCGTTGAGTTGGGGGAGGATGAAAAACTGTTTTTT
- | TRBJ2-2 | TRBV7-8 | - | CASSLARGDGELFF | TGTGCCAGCAGCTTAGCCAGGGGCGACGGGGAGCTGTTTTTT
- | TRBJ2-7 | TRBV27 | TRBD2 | CASSLYLAGVYEQYF | TGTGCCAGCAGTTTATATCTAGCGGGGGTCTACGAGCAGTACTTC
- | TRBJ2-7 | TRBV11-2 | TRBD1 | CASSFLGQGYEQYF | TGTGCCAGCAGCTTCCTCGGACAGGGATACGAGCAGTACTTC
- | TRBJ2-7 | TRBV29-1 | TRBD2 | CSVAGLTRYEQYF | TGCAGCGTTGCGGGACTAACCCGCTACGAGCAGTACTTC
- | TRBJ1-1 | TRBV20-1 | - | CSASAGAKNTEAFF | TGCAGTGCTAGTGCGGGGGCGAAGAACACTGAAGCTTTCTTT
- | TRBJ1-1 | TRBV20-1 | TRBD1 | CSARGQGSVNTEAFF | TGCAGTGCTAGGGGACAGGGATCTGTGAACACTGAAGCTTTCTTT
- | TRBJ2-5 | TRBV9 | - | CASSVAQSQETQYF | TGTGCCAGCAGCGTAGCTCAGTCTCAGGAGACCCAGTACTTC
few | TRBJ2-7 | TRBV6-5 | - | CASSYRERQYF | TGTGCCAGCAGTTATAGGGAACGTCAGTACTTC
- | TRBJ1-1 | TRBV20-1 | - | CSAKTGTWNAEAFF | TGCAGTGCCAAAACAGGGACCTGGAACGCTGAAGCTTTCTTT
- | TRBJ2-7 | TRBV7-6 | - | CASSLEGRRYEQYF | TGTGCCAGCAGCTTAGAGGGTAGACGCTACGAGCAGTACTTC
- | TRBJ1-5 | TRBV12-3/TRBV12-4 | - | CASSQGSRQPQHF | TGTGCCAGCAGTCAGGGATCGAGGCAGCCCCAGCATTTT
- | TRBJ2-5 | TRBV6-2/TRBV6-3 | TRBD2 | CASSSLAGTQETQYF | TGTGCCAGCAGTTCACTAGCGGGAACCCAAGAGACCCAGTACTTC
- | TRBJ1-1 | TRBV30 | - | CAWSVNRYTEAFF | TGTGCCTGGAGTGTAAATCGATACACTGAAGCTTTCTTT
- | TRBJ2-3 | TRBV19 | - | CASGLATSTDTQYF | TGTGCCAGTGGGCTAGCGACTAGCACAGATACGCAGTATTTT